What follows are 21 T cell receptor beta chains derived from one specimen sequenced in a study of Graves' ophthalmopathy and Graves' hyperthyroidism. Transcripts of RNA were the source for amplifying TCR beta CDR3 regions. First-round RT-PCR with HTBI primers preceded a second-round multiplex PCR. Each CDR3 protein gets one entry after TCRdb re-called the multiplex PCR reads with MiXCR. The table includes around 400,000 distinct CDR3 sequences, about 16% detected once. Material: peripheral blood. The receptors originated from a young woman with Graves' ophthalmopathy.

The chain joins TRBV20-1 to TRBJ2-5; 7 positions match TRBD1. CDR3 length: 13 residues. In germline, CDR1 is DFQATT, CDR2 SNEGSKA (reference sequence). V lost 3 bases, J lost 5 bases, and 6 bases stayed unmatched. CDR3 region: CSASPTGTETQYF. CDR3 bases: TGCAGTGCTAGCCCGACAGGGACGGAGACCCAGTACTTC.

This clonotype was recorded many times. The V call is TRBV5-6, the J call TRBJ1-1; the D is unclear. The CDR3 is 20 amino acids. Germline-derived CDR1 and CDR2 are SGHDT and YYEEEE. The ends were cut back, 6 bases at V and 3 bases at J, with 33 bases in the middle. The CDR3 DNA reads TGTGCCAGCAACTTCGGGTGGACGAAGGTACGGTGGCGAGCGGACACTGAAGCTTTCTTT. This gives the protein CASNFGWTKVRWRADTEAFF.

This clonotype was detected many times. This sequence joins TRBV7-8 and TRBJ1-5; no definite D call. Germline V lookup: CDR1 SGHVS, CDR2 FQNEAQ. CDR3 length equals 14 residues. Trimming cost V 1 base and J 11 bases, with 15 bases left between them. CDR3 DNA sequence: TGTGCCAGCAGCTTAGAGTCCCCCGGGCGGGCCCAGCATTTT. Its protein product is CASSLESPGRAQHF.

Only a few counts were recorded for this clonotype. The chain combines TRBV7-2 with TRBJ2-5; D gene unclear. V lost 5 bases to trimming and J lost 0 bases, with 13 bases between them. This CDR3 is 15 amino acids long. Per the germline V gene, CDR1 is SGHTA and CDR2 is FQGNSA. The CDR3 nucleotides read TGTGCCAGCAGCCCCTTGCATGAGTACCAAGAGACCCAGTACTTC. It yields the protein CASSPLHEYQETQYF.

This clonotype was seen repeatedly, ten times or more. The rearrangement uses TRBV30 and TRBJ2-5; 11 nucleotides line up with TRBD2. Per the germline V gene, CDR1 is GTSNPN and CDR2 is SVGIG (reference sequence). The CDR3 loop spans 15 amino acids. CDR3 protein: CAGRPGLAVQETQYF. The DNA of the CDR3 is TGTGCTGGAAGACCGGGACTAGCGGTACAAGAGACCCAGTACTTC. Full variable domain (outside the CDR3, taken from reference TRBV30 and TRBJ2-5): SQTIHQWPATLVQPVGSPLSLECTVEGTSNPNLYWYRQAAGRGLQLLFYSVGIGQISSEVPQNLSASRPQDRQFILSSKKLLLSDSGFYLCAGRPGLAVQETQYFGPGTRLLVL.

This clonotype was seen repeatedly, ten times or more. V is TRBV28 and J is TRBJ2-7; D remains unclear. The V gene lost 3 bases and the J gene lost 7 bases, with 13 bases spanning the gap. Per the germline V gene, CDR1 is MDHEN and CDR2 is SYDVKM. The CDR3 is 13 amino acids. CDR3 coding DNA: TGTGCCAGCAGTTTGTACACCGCTACGGAGCAGTACTTC. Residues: CASSLYTATEQYF.

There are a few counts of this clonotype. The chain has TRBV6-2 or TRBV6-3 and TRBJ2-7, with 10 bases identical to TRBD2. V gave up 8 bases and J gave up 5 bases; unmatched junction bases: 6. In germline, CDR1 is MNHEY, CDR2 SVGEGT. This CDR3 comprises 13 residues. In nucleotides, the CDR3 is TGTGCCAGCGCGCTAGCGGGAGTACACGAGCAGTACTTC. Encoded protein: CASALAGVHEQYF.

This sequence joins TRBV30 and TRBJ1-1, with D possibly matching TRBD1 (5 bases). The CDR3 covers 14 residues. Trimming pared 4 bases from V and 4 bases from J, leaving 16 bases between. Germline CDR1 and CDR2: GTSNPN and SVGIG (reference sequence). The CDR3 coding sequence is TGTGCCTGGACTAGGGGCGACCGACCCACTGAAGCTTTCTTT. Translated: CAWTRGDRPTEAFF.

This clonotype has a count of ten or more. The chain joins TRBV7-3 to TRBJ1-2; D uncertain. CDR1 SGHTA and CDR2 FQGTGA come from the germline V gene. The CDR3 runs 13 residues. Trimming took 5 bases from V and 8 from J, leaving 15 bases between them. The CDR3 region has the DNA TGTGCCAGCAGCGAAGGCGAGACTTTCGGCTACACCTTC. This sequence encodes CASSEGETFGYTF.

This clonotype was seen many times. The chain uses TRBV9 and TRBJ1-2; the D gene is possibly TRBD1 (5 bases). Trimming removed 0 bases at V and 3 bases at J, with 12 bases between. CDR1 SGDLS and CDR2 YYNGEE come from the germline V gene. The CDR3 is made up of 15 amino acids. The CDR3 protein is CASSVGVGGDYGYTF. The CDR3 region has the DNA TGTGCCAGCAGCGTAGGAGTGGGGGGGGACTATGGCTACACCTTC.

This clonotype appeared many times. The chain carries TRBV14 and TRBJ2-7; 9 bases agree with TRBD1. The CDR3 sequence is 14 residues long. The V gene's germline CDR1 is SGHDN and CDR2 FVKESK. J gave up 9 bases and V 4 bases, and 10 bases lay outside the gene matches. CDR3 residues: CASSRRTGELGQYF. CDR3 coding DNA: TGTGCCAGCAGCCGAAGGACAGGGGAGCTTGGGCAGTACTTC.

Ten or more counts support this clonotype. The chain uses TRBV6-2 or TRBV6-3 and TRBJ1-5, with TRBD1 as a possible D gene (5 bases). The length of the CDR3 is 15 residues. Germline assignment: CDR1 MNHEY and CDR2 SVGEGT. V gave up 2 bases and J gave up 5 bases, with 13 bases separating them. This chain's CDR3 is CASSYPRAADQPQHF. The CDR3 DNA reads TGTGCCAGCAGTTACCCCAGGGCGGCAGATCAGCCCCAGCATTTT.

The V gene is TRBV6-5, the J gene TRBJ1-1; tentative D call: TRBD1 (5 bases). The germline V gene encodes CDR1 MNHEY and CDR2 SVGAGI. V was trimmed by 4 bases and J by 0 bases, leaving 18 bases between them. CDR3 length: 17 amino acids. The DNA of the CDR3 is TGTGCCAGCAGTTCCCCTCTGAGGGGATTTATGAACACTGAAGCTTTCTTT. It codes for CASSSPLRGFMNTEAFF.

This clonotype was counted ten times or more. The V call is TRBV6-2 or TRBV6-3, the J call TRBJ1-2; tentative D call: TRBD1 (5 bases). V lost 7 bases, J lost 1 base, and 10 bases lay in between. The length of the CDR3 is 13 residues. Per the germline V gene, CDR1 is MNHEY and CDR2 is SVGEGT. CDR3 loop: CASKRGDNYGYTF. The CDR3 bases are TGTGCCAGCAAAAGGGGCGATAACTATGGCTACACCTTC.

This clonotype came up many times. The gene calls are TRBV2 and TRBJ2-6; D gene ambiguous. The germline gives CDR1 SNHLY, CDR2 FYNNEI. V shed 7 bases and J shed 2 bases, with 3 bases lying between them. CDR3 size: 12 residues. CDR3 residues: CASNAGANVLTF. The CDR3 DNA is TGTGCCAGCAATGCTGGGGCCAACGTCCTGACTTTC.

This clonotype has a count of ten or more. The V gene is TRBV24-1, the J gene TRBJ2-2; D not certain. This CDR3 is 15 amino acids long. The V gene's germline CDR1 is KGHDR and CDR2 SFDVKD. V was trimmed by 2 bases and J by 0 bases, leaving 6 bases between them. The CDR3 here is CATSDSNTNTGELFF. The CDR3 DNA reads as TGTGCCACCAGTGATTCAAACACGAACACCGGGGAGCTGTTTTTT.

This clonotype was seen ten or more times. The CDR3 bases are TGCAGTGCTAGGCTCCGGGACAGGGACTATCAGCCCCAGCATTTT. It translates to CSARLRDRDYQPQHF. The gene calls are TRBV20-1 and TRBJ1-5; 9 nucleotides line up with TRBD1. Per germline, CDR1 DFQATT and CDR2 SNEGSKA (reference sequence). The CDR3 length is 15 residues. V was clipped by 3 bases and J by 5 bases; unmatched bases: 8.

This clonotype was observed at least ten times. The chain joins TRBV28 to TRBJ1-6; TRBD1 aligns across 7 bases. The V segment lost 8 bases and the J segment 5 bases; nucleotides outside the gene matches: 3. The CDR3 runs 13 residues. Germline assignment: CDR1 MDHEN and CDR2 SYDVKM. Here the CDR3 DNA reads TGTGCCAGCTGGGACAGCCATAATTCACCCCTCCACTTT. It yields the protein CASWDSHNSPLHF.

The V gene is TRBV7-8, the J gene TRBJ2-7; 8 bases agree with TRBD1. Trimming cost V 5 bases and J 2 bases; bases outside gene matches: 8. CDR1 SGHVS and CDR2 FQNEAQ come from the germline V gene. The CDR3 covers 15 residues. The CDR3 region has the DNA TGTGCCAGCAGCGCAACCGGGACAGGAACCTACGAGCAGTACTTC. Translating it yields CASSATGTGTYEQYF.

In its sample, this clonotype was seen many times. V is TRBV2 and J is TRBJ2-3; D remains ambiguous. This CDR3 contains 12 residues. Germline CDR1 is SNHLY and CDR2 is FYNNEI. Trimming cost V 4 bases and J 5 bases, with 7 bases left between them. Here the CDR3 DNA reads TGTGCCAGCAGTGTTAGGGAAGATACGCAGTATTTT. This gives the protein CASSVREDTQYF.

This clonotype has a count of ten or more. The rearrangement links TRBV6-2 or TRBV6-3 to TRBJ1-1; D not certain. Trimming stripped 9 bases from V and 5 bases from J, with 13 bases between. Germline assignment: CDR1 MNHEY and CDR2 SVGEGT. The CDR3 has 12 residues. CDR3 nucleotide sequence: TGTGCCAGTTCAACATCGGGGACTGAAGCTTTCTTT. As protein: CASSTSGTEAFF.